The TCR beta chain described here comes from a study of regulatory T cells in long-lasting Graves disease. The time point is: persistent/refractory GD, antithyroid drugs over 5 years with positive TRAb. From RNA extracted from PBMCs, the TCR library was made. This clonotype turned up a few times. To make TCR beta libraries, researchers used iRepertoire HTBI primers and Arm-PCR of CDR3 regions. Using its own MiXCR run on the multiplex PCR reads, TCRdb lists one record per CDR3 protein. The data show a few hundred thousand distinct CDR3 sequences, with about 25% seen just once and roughly a quarter held by the top ten. Germline V gene lookup returns CDR1 SQVTM and CDR2 ANQGSEA. The CDR3 is 12 residues long. The ends were cut back, 4 bases at V and 2 bases at J, with 9 bases in the middle.

The sequence was obtained from a female donor with Graves disease. Specimen: peripheral blood mononuclear cells (PBMCs), collected when the disease was refractory, from a patient treated with antithyroid drugs. The V and J genes are TRBV29-1 and TRBJ2-7; no definite D call. The CDR3 bases are TGCAGCGTTGGAGAACTTACCTACGAGCAGTACTTC. Translating it yields CSVGELTYEQYF.